Following are 16 T cell receptor beta chains from one sample sequenced in a study of control samples from healthy donors and cancer patients. The data were produced by immunoSEQ multiplex PCR, yet TCRdb's version contains in-frame clones alone and is incomplete. This sample has some 120,000 clones; around nine tenths occur once, and the top ten carry over 10%. The source material was blood. Receptors originate from a man aged 25 to 40 in good health.

The rearrangement uses TRBV30 and TRBJ1-1; possibly TRBD1 for D (5 bases). V shed 1 base and J shed 7 bases, with 7 bases lying between them. Germline-derived CDR1 and CDR2 are GTSNPN and SVGIG (reference sequence). The CDR3 runs 11 residues. CDR3 in amino acids: CAWSGQIEAFF. In DNA form, the CDR3 reads TGTGCCTGGAGTGGACAGATTGAAGCTTTCTTT.

The CDR3 coding sequence is TGTGCCAGCAGCCGGGCGGGGGGGCCGAGGGAGCAGTTCTTC. It translates to CASSRAGGPREQFF. V and J are TRBV9 and TRBJ2-1; 9 bases align to TRBD2. Germline trimming cut 4 bases from V and 10 bases from J; bases unmatched to any gene: 9. The CDR3 has 14 residues. Germline assignment: CDR1 SGDLS and CDR2 YYNGEE.

V gene TRBV9 combines with J gene TRBJ2-3, with 8 nucleotides matching TRBD2. This CDR3 region has 16 residues. Per the germline V gene, CDR1 is SGDLS and CDR2 is YYNGEE. J was trimmed by 3 bases and V by 0 bases; bases with no gene match: 6. DNA of the CDR3: TGTGCCAGCAGCGTAGCTATGCGGGGGGAAACAGATACGCAGTATTTT. Its protein product is CASSVAMRGETDTQYF.

The rearrangement joins TRBV2 to TRBJ2-2; D ambiguous. The V gene's germline CDR1 is SNHLY and CDR2 FYNNEI. This CDR3 is 17 amino acids long. Trimming left V 2 bases short and J 3 bases short, with 16 bases between. CDR3 sequence: CASSESLRYRDTGELFF. Here the CDR3 DNA reads TGTGCCAGCAGTGAATCCTTGCGGTACCGGGACACCGGGGAGCTGTTTTTT.

The genes are TRBV28 and TRBJ1-6; TRBD1 agrees at 8 bases. CDR3 length: 15 residues. J was trimmed by 6 bases and V by 10 bases; bases with no gene match: 11. Germline V lookup: CDR1 MDHEN, CDR2 SYDVKM. The CDR3 sequence is CATRAGQAFNSPLHF. Here the CDR3 DNA reads TGTGCCACCCGAGCGGGACAGGCTTTTAATTCACCCCTCCACTTT.

This clone was counted a few times. This sequence joins TRBV5-1 and TRBJ1-1; 10 bases are a match to TRBD1. The V gene's germline CDR1 is SGHRS and CDR2 YFSETQ. The CDR3 spans 18 residues. Losses at the gene ends were 4 bases for V and 1 base for J; bases not matched to a gene: 13. CDR3 sequence reads: CASSLRDRGLFANTEAFF. CDR3 DNA sequence: TGCGCCAGCAGCCTCAGGGACAGGGGACTTTTCGCGAACACTGAAGCTTTCTTT.

This clone showed up just once. CDR3 amino acids: CASSQGSGGATNEKLFF. Written as DNA, the CDR3 is TGTGCCAGCAGCCAGGGATCGGGAGGGGCAACTAATGAAAAACTGTTTTTT. The rearrangement uses TRBV3-1 (or the pseudogene TRBV3-2) and TRBJ1-4; D perhaps matches TRBD1 (5 bases). CDR3 size: 17 residues. V lost 3 bases and J lost 0, with 14 bases in between. The V gene's germline CDR1 is LGHDT and CDR2 YNNKEL (reference sequence).

The rearrangement joins TRBV9 to TRBJ1-3; 8 bases align to TRBD1. The V segment lost 1 base and the J segment 1 base; nucleotides outside the gene matches: 1. The germline gives CDR1 SGDLS, CDR2 YYNGEE. This CDR3 has 15 residues. The CDR3 DNA is TGTGCCAGCAGCGTACGGACAGGGTCTGGAAACACCATATATTTT. As protein: CASSVRTGSGNTIYF.

The rearrangement joins TRBV27 to TRBJ1-5, with no clear D. The CDR3 runs 14 residues. Trimming left V 6 bases short and J 0 bases short, with 9 bases between. The germline gives CDR1 MNHEY, CDR2 SMNVEV (reference sequence). The CDR3 sequence: CASSKWGSNQPQHF. For the CDR3, the DNA is TGTGCCAGCAGCAAATGGGGTAGCAATCAGCCCCAGCATTTT.

The chain combines TRBV29-1 with TRBJ1-1; D is uncertain. CDR3 size: 11 residues. The V gene lost 4 bases and the J gene lost 6 bases, with 9 bases spanning the gap. The germline gives CDR1 SQVTM, CDR2 ANQGSEA. CDR3 loop: CSVVVWPEAFF. As DNA, the CDR3 is TGCAGCGTTGTTGTGTGGCCTGAAGCTTTCTTT.

This chain uses TRBV19 with TRBJ1-2; possibly TRBD1 for D (5 bases). Between the trimmed V and J ends, which lost 5 bases and 6 bases, there was a span of 16 bases. The CDR3 consists of 14 residues. The V gene's germline CDR1 is LNHDA and CDR2 SQIVND (reference sequence). CDR3 residues: CASSPQAGSNGYTF. The CDR3 DNA follows: TGTGCCAGTAGTCCCCAGGCAGGGAGTAATGGCTACACCTTC.

The chain combines TRBV7-3 with TRBJ1-2; D gene uncertain. The CDR3 length is 13 residues. Germline V CDR1 and CDR2: SGHTA, FQGTGA. The V gene lost 3 bases and the J gene lost 2 bases, with 7 bases spanning the gap. The CDR3 DNA sequence: TGTGCCAGCAGCTTCCCGCTAAACTATGGCTACACCTTC. Translation gives CASSFPLNYGYTF.

The chain is built from TRBV28 and TRBJ1-5; 10 bases are shared with TRBD1. CDR1 is MDHEN and CDR2 is SYDVKM in the germline V gene. The CDR3 extends over 16 amino acids. V shed 7 bases, J shed 5 bases, and the junction held 11 bases outside the gene matches. CDR3: CASISNRDRGYQPQHF. In DNA form, the CDR3 reads TGTGCCAGCATATCTAATAGGGACAGGGGCTATCAGCCCCAGCATTTT. Complete variable domain (other parts from reference TRBV28 and TRBJ1-5): DVKVTQSSRYLVKRTGEKVFLECVQDMDHENMFWYRQDPGLGLRLIYFSYDVKMKEKGDIPEGYSVSREKKERFSLILESASTNQTSMYLCASISNRDRGYQPQHFGDGTRLSIL.

V gene TRBV6-5 combines with J gene TRBJ2-7, with 9 bases matching TRBD1. The CDR3 loop spans 15 amino acids. Per germline, CDR1 MNHEY and CDR2 SVGAGI. V shed 6 bases, J shed 4 bases, and the junction held 10 bases outside the gene matches. This chain's CDR3 is CASSLDRGRAYEQYF. CDR3 DNA: TGTGCCAGCAGCCTGGACAGGGGTCGGGCTTACGAGCAGTACTTC.

The chain carries TRBV12-3 or TRBV12-4 and TRBJ2-4; maybe TRBD1 (5 bases). This CDR3 region has 13 residues. V was cut by 8 bases and J by 0 bases, with 8 bases left in between. This CDR3 is CASGRGAKNIQYF. The DNA for the CDR3 is TGTGCCAGCGGAAGGGGAGCCAAAAACATTCAGTACTTC.

The gene calls are TRBV30 and TRBJ1-3, with D uncertain. The CDR3 covers 12 residues. Trimming stripped 0 bases from V and 4 bases from J, with 4 bases between. Germline V gene sequence: CDR1 GTSNPN, CDR2 SVGIG (reference sequence). In DNA form, the CDR3 reads TGTGCCTGGAGTGTACAAGGAAACACCATATATTTT. It encodes CAWSVQGNTIYF.